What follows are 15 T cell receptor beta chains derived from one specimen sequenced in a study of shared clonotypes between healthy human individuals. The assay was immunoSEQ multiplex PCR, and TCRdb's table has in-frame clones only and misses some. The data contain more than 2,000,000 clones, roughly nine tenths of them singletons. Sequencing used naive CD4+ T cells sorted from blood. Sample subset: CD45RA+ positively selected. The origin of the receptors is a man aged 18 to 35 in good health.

The CDR3, as DNA: TGTGCCAGCAGCGCCGGGACAGGGATTGGGTACGAGCAGTACTTC. This translates into CASSAGTGIGYEQYF. This chain uses TRBV9 with TRBJ2-7, with 9 bases that match TRBD1. CDR3 length equals 15 residues. Unmatched junction bases numbered 8, after V lost 3 bases and J lost 4 bases. CDR1 is SGDLS and CDR2 is YYNGEE in the germline V gene.

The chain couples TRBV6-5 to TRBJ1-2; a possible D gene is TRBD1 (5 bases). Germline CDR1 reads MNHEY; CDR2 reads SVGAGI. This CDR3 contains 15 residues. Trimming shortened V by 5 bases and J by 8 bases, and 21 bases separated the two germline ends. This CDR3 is CASSNIPSPAGGYTF. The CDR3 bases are TGTGCCAGCAGTAACATACCATCTCCCGCAGGGGGCTACACCTTC.

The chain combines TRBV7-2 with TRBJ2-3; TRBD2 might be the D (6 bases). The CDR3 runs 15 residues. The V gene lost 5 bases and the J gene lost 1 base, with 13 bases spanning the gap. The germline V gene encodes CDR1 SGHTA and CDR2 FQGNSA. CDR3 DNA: TGTGCCAGCAGCCTTGAGGGACTCCGCACAGATACGCAGTATTTT. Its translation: CASSLEGLRTDTQYF.

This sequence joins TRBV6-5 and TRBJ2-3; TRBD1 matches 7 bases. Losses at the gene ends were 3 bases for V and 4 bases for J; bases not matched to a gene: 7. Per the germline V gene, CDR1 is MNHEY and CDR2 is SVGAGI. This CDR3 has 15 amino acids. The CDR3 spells CASSYLGRGSDTQYF. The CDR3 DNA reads TGTGCCAGCAGTTATCTGGGCAGGGGGTCAGATACGCAGTATTTT.

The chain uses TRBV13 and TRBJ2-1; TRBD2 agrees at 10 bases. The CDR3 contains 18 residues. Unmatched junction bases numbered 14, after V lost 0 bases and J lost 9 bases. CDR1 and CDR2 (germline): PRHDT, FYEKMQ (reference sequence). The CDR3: CASSLGALLAGVSSEQFF. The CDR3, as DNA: TGTGCCAGCAGCTTAGGGGCCCTTCTAGCGGGAGTGAGTAGTGAGCAGTTCTTC. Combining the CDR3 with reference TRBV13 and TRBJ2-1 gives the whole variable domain AAGVIQSPRHLIKEKRETATLKCYPIPRHDTVYWYQQGPGQDPQFLISFYEKMQSDKGSIPDRFSAQQFSDYHSELNMSSLELGDSALYFCASSLGALLAGVSSEQFFGPGTRLTVL.

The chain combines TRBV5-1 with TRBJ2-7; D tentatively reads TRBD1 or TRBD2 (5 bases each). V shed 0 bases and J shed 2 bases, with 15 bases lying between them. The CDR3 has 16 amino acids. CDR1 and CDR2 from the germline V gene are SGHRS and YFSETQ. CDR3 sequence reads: CASSLEGRSSAYEQYF. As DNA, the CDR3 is TGCGCCAGCAGCTTGGAGGGACGGAGTTCCGCCTACGAGCAGTACTTC.

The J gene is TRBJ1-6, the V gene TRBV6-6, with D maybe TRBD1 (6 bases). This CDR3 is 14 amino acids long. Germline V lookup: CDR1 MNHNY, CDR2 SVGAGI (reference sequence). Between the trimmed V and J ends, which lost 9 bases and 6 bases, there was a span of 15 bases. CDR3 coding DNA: TGTGCCAGTGCCAGGGGTTTAGGTAATTCACCCCTCCACTTT. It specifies CASARGLGNSPLHF.

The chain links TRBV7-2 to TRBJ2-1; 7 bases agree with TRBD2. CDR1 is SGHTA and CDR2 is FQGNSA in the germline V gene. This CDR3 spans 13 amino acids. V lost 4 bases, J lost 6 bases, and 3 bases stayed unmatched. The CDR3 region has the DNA TGTGCCAGCAGCTCGACTAGCATCAATGAGCAGTTCTTC. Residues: CASSSTSINEQFF. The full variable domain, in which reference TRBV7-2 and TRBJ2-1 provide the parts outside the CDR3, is GAGVSQSPSNKVTEKGKDVELRCDPISGHTALYWYRQSLGQGLEFLIYFQGNSAPDKSGLPSDRFSAERTGGSVSTLTIQRTQQEDSAVYLCASSSTSINEQFFGPGTRLTVL.

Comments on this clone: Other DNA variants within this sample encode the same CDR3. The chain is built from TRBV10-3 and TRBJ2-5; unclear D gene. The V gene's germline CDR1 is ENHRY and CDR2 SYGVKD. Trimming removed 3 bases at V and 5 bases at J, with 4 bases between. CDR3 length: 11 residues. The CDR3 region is CAISERETQYF. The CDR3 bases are TGTGCCATCAGTGAAAGGGAGACCCAGTACTTC.

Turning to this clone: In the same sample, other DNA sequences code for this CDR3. The CDR3 DNA reads as TGCAGCGTTTCTCCCGCCTCTGGGGCCAACGTCCTGACTTTC. Protein: CSVSPASGANVLTF. The V call is TRBV29-1, the J call TRBJ2-6; unclear D gene. This CDR3 contains 14 residues. V was clipped by 5 bases and J by 0 bases, with 8 bases between them. Germline assignment: CDR1 SQVTM and CDR2 ANQGSEA. The full variable domain, with the rest looked up from reference TRBV29-1 and TRBJ2-6, is SAVISQKPSRDICQRGTSLTIQCQVDSQVTMMFWYRQQPGQSLTLIATANQGSEATYESGFVIDKFPISRPNLTFSTLTVSNMSPEDSSIYLCSVSPASGANVLTFGAGSRLTVL.

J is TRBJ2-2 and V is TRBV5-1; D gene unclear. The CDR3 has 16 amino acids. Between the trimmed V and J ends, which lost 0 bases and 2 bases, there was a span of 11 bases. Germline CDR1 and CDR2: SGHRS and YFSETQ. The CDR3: CASSLGTVTNTGELFF. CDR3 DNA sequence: TGCGCCAGCAGCTTGGGAACAGTTACTAACACCGGGGAGCTGTTTTTT.

CDR3 residues: CASSFGAGKNYGYTF. CDR3 sequence (DNA): TGCGCCAGCAGCTTCGGGGCAGGGAAGAACTATGGCTACACCTTC. The chain joins TRBV5-1 to TRBJ1-2, with D possibly TRBD1 on 5 matching bases. The germline V gene encodes CDR1 SGHRS and CDR2 YFSETQ. Trimming removed 2 bases from V and 2 bases from J, with 13 bases in between. This CDR3 comprises 15 residues.

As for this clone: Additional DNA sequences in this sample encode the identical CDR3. CDR3 in amino acids: CASSLGQKTYEQYF. CDR3 nucleotide sequence: TGTGCCAGCAGTTTAGGTCAGAAAACCTACGAGCAGTACTTC. The rearrangement links TRBV28 to TRBJ2-7; D gene unclear. The CDR3 length is 14 residues. Trimming took 2 bases from V and 2 from J, leaving 10 bases between them. Germline CDR1 and CDR2: MDHEN and SYDVKM. The complete variable domain, with remaining parts taken from reference TRBV28 and TRBJ2-7, reads DVKVTQSSRYLVKRTGEKVFLECVQDMDHENMFWYRQDPGLGLRLIYFSYDVKMKEKGDIPEGYSVSREKKERFSLILESASTNQTSMYLCASSLGQKTYEQYFGPGTRLTVT.

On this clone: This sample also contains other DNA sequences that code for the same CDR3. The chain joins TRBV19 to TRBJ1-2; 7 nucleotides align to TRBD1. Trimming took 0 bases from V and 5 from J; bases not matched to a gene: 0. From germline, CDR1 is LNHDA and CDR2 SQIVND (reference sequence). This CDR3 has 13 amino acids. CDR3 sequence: CASSIEQGYGYTF. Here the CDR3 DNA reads TGTGCCAGTAGTATAGAACAGGGGTATGGCTACACCTTC.

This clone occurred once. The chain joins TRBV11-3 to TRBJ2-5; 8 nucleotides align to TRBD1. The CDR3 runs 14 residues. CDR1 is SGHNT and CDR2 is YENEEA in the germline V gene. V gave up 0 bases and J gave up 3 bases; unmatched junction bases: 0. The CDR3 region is CASSLETGEETQYF. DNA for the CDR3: TGTGCCAGCAGCTTAGAGACAGGGGAAGAGACCCAGTACTTC.